This note documents a single T cell receptor beta chain sequence. The target antigen is unknown. The data belong to a study of T cell clonality in common variable immunodeficiency. Regarding the study as a whole: CVID subjects showed higher TCRbeta clonality than healthy controls.

Method: immunoSEQ multiplex PCR; TCRdb's copy keeps in-frame clones and lacks some. The data show tens of thousands of clones, none appearing only once, with roughly 4% held by the ten largest. The receptor was derived from a person aged 18 to 69 in good health. Sequencing input: peripheral blood mononuclear cells.

CDR3 in amino acids: CASSKGQGTDTYTF. The sequenced CDR3 bases are TGTGCCAGTAGTAAGGGACAGGGGACAGATACC. The V call is TRBV19, the J call TRBJ1-2; 10 bases are a match to TRBD1. The read terminates 3 residues ahead of where the CDR3 ends, so the germline J gene completes it. There are 14 residues in the CDR3. Looked up from germline, CDR1 is LNHDA and CDR2 is SQIVND (reference sequence).